Each of the 10 T cell receptor beta chains below was sequenced from the same sample in a study of cytomegalovirus exposure and HLA in healthy donors. A multiplex PCR was run with 60 Vbeta primers and 13 Jbeta primers. The method was immunoSEQ multiplex PCR; TCRdb's version includes in-frame clones alone and lacks a portion of them. Here the sample spans about 130,000 clones, about 82% being singletons. Sequenced material: PBMCs. These receptors all stem from a boy aged 5 to 17 in good health and CMV-seronegative.

V gene TRBV5-6 combines with J gene TRBJ2-4; TRBD2 matches 12 bases. After removal of 2 bases from V and 7 bases from J, the junction contained 1 base not matched to a gene. Looked up from germline, CDR1 is SGHDT and CDR2 is YYEEEE. The CDR3 is made up of 14 amino acids. This CDR3 reads CASSFGTSGNIQYF. The CDR3 nucleotides read TGTGCCAGCAGCTTCGGGACTAGCGGGAACATTCAGTACTTC.

This sequence joins TRBV5-6 and TRBJ2-3; 14 bases fit TRBD2. With V trimmed by 4 bases and J by 4 bases, 8 bases remained unmatched. CDR3 size: 17 residues. CDR1 is SGHDT and CDR2 is YYEEEE in the germline V gene. DNA for the CDR3: TGTGCCAGCAGCATGGGACTAGCGGGAGAAGCGCCAGATACGCAGTATTTT. It encodes CASSMGLAGEAPDTQYF.

This clone came up once. V gene TRBV4-3 combines with J gene TRBJ2-5; 8 bases align to TRBD1. CDR1 and CDR2 (germline): LGHNA, YSLEER. With 2 bases clipped from V and 4 bases from J, the junction kept 6 bases outside the gene matches. This CDR3 comprises 15 residues. The CDR3 DNA sequence: TGCGCCAGCAGCCAATCTAGGACAGGGCGAGAGACCCAGTACTTC. Translation: CASSQSRTGRETQYF.

V usage is TRBV5-1 and J usage is TRBJ1-3, with D possibly being TRBD1 (5 bases). Trimming shortened V by 5 bases and J by 7 bases, and 10 bases separated the two germline ends. In germline, CDR1 is SGHRS, CDR2 YFSETQ. The CDR3 length is 12 residues. This CDR3 is CASRGQVNTIYF. The CDR3 bases are TGCGCCAGCAGAGGACAAGTCAACACCATATATTTT.

V gene TRBV30 combines with J gene TRBJ2-1; weak D call: TRBD2 (7 bases). CDR3 length equals 15 residues. CDR1 and CDR2 from the germline V gene are GTSNPN and SVGIG (reference sequence). Trimming removed 2 bases from V and 7 bases from J, with 18 bases in between. The CDR3, as DNA: TGTGCCTGGAGTTTGGGCGGGAGAGGGGGGAATGAGCAGTTCTTC. It specifies CAWSLGGRGGNEQFF.

The rearrangement uses TRBV19 and TRBJ2-7, with a tentative D call TRBD2 (6 bases). CDR1 and CDR2 (germline): LNHDA, SQIVND (reference sequence). This CDR3 region has 13 residues. Between the trimmed V and J ends, which lost 5 bases and 2 bases, there was a span of 10 bases. The CDR3: CASSSEGTYEQYF. CDR3 coding DNA: TGTGCCAGTAGTTCGGAGGGGACCTACGAGCAGTACTTC. Variable domain in full (rest from reference TRBV19 and TRBJ2-7): DGGITQSPKYLFRKEGQNVTLSCEQNLNHDAMYWYRQDPGQGLRLIYYSQIVNDFQKGDIAEGYSVSREKKESFPLTVTSAQKNPTAFYLCASSSEGTYEQYFGPGTRLTVT.

The gene calls are TRBV30 and TRBJ1-3; D perhaps matches TRBD1 (6 bases). The ends were cut back, 2 bases at V and 2 bases at J, with 10 bases in the middle. Germline CDR1 is GTSNPN and CDR2 is SVGIG (reference sequence). The CDR3 is 14 residues long. This CDR3 is CAWSLQGAGNTIYF. In nucleotides, the CDR3 is TGTGCCTGGAGTCTACAGGGAGCTGGAAACACCATATATTTT.

The chain carries TRBV30 and TRBJ1-4; the match to TRBD1 covers 7 bases. CDR3 length equals 14 residues. V lost 0 bases to trimming and J lost 4 bases; unmatched junction nucleotides: 2. CDR1 and CDR2 (germline): GTSNPN, SVGIG (reference sequence). CDR3 DNA sequence: TGTGCCTGGAGTGTGACAGGGATTAATGAAAAACTGTTTTTT. Translating gives CAWSVTGINEKLFF.

This sequence joins TRBV25-1 and TRBJ2-7; D is unclear. Per germline, CDR1 MGHDK and CDR2 SYGVNS. CDR3 length equals 12 residues. The V end was cut by 3 bases, the J end by 3 bases, with 6 bases between. CDR3 residues: CASSDLLYEQYF. In DNA form, the CDR3 reads TGTGCCAGCAGTGATCTTCTCTACGAGCAGTACTTC.

The V gene is TRBV6-5, the J gene TRBJ1-2; 7 bases fit TRBD1. CDR3 length: 15 amino acids. CDR1 and CDR2 (germline): MNHEY, SVGAGI. Trimming at V came to 6 bases and at J to 2 bases, leaving 9 bases not matched to a gene. In nucleotides, the CDR3 is TGTGCCAGCAGCCGTACAGGGGACCCAAACTATGGCTACACCTTC. It is translated as CASSRTGDPNYGYTF.